The source of this T cell receptor (beta chain) is a study of T cell clonotyping in hematopoietic cell transplantation. Study-wide background: Cytoreduction preceded collection of pretransplant recipient samples. Study results and limitations: Cells were unsorted, so CD4 and CD8 contributions were not separated.

Data came from immunoSEQ multiplex PCR; TCRdb stores just in-frame clones and leaves some out. Of fewer than 100,000 clones in the sample, about 96% were seen once. This CDR3 spans 14 amino acids. Trimming left V 3 bases short and J 5 bases short, with 10 bases between. Germline V CDR1 and CDR2: SGHAT, FQDESV (reference sequence). The sample's time point: recipient sample about 28 days before transplant, after cytoreduction. About this clone: Its cognate antigen is unknown.

This TCR came from a woman aged 50 to 60 with acute myeloid leukemia. Some clones in this sample may be carry-over from other donors' samples. This specimen consisted of peripheral blood mononuclear cells, obtained before stem cell transplant. V gene TRBV11-1 combines with J gene TRBJ2-2; D assignment may be TRBD1 or TRBD2 (6 bases each). CDR3 sequence reads: CASSLRGRTGELFF. DNA for the CDR3: TGTGCCAGCAGCTTGAGGGGGAGGACCGGGGAGCTGTTTTTT.